Below, 16 T cell receptor beta chains from the same sample are listed, as sequenced in a study of T cells in narcolepsy. The method was immunoSEQ multiplex PCR; TCRdb's version includes in-frame clones alone and lacks a portion of them. This sample has approximately 25,000 clones, with roughly 64% found just once. Material for sequencing was memory (CD45RA-) CD4+ T cells from blood. These receptors were collected from a human donor in good health.

CDR3 nucleotides: TGTGCCAGCAGCTTAGAACCGGGTCCAGCTTTCTTT. Encoded protein: CASSLEPGPAFF. The rearrangement joins TRBV7-2 to TRBJ1-1, with D unresolved. The CDR3 consists of 12 residues. Deletions cut 1 base from V and 10 bases from J, with 10 bases between. In germline, CDR1 is SGHTA, CDR2 FQGNSA.

J is TRBJ1-4 and V is TRBV7-2; D is unclear. V lost 5 bases, J lost 7 bases, and 11 bases lay in between. The CDR3 sequence is 13 residues long. CDR1 and CDR2 from the germline V gene are SGHTA and FQGNSA. In DNA form, the CDR3 reads TGTGCCAGCAGCCGGGAGTTCGGTGAAAAACTGTTTTTT. This sequence encodes CASSREFGEKLFF.

The chain carries TRBV11-2 and TRBJ2-5; D is uncertain. CDR3 length: 13 amino acids. V was cut by 1 base and J by 6 bases, with 9 bases left in between. Germline values: CDR1 SGHAT, CDR2 FQNNGV. DNA of the CDR3: TGTGCCAGCAGCTTAGCCCCCGGGCAGACCCAGTACTTC. Encoded protein: CASSLAPGQTQYF.

The chain links TRBV6-1 to TRBJ1-4, with D tentatively TRBD1 (6 bases). With 4 bases removed from V and 7 bases from J, the gap between germline ends came to 16 bases. The CDR3 runs 15 residues. The germline CDR1 and CDR2 sequences are MNHNS and SASEGT. This CDR3 is CASSALQGSGEKLFF. The CDR3 bases are TGTGCCAGCAGTGCCTTACAGGGCTCCGGTGAAAAACTGTTTTTT.

This clone was detected once. This chain links TRBV7-9 with TRBJ1-4, with D tentatively TRBD1 (5 bases). The CDR3 has 15 residues. Germline CDR1 reads SEHNR; CDR2 reads FQNEAQ (reference sequence). V was trimmed by 5 bases and J by 5 bases, leaving 15 bases between them. CDR3 nucleotides: TGTGCCAGCAGCACCTCGGGACCGGCAAATGAAAAACTGTTTTTT. Protein: CASSTSGPANEKLFF.

The chain uses TRBV6-5 and TRBJ2-7; 7 positions match TRBD1. Trimming cost V 10 bases and J 2 bases; bases outside gene matches: 8. Germline CDR1 MNHEY, CDR2 SVGAGI. The CDR3 length is 13 residues. DNA of the CDR3: TGTGCCACTACAGGGGTAGGGACCTACGAGCAGTACTTC. Amino acids: CATTGVGTYEQYF.

The chain links TRBV18 to TRBJ1-3; D remains ambiguous. In germline, CDR1 is KGHSH, CDR2 LQKENI. CDR3 length: 13 amino acids. The germline V and J ends were trimmed by 3 bases and 0 bases, with 3 bases remaining between them. This CDR3 reads CASSPNSGNTIYF. For the CDR3, the DNA is TGTGCCAGCTCACCTAACTCTGGAAACACCATATATTTT.

This clone has just a few counts. The genes are TRBV7-9 and TRBJ2-3; D uncertain. Germline-derived CDR1 and CDR2 are SEHNR and FQNEAQ (reference sequence). V was cut by 5 bases and J by 4 bases, with 13 bases left in between. The CDR3 sequence is 14 residues long. CDR3 region: CASSPSDWSDTQYF. In nucleotides, the CDR3 is TGTGCCAGCAGCCCTTCTGATTGGTCAGATACGCAGTATTTT. Full variable domain (rest looked up from reference TRBV7-9 and TRBJ2-3): DTGVSQNPRHKITKRGQNVTFRCDPISEHNRLYWYRQTLGQGPEFLTYFQNEAQLEKSRLLSDRFSAERPKGSFSTLEIQRTEQGDSAMYLCASSPSDWSDTQYFGPGTRLTVL.

This chain connects TRBV5-1 to TRBJ2-1, with 9 positions matching TRBD2. The germline V gene has CDR1 SGHRS and CDR2 YFSETQ. This CDR3 comprises 13 residues. Trimming took 0 bases from V and 9 from J; bases not matched to a gene: 1. The CDR3 sequence: CASSLAREGEQFF. As DNA, the CDR3 is TGCGCCAGCAGCTTGGCGCGGGAGGGTGAGCAGTTCTTC. The full variable domain, completed using reference TRBV5-1 and TRBJ2-1, is KAGVTQTPRYLIKTRGQQVTLSCSPISGHRSVSWYQQTPGQGLQFLFEYFSETQRNKGNFPGRFSGRQFSNSRSEMNVSTLELGDSALYLCASSLAREGEQFFGPGTRLTVL.

V gene TRBV5-1 combines with J gene TRBJ2-3, with 9 bases identical to TRBD2. CDR3 length: 16 amino acids. Germline CDR1 reads SGHRS; CDR2 reads YFSETQ. With 7 bases clipped from V and 0 bases from J, the junction kept 9 bases outside the gene matches. DNA for the CDR3: TGCGCCAGCTACCCGGCTAGCGGGGCTAGCACAGATACGCAGTATTTT. Translation gives CASYPASGASTDTQYF.

The sample holds one count of this clone. The V gene is TRBV30, the J gene TRBJ1-5; 8 bases align to TRBD1. Germline trimming cut 0 bases from V and 7 bases from J; bases unmatched to any gene: 8. The germline V gene encodes CDR1 GTSNPN and CDR2 SVGIG (reference sequence). The CDR3 covers 15 residues. Here the CDR3 DNA reads TGTGCCTGGAGTGTAGGAGGACAGGGCCAACAGCCCCAGCATTTT. This gives the protein CAWSVGGQGQQPQHF.

This chain links TRBV2 with TRBJ2-7; D ambiguous. Germline CDR1 and CDR2: SNHLY and FYNNEI. The V gene lost 3 bases and the J gene lost 0 bases, with 6 bases spanning the gap. CDR3 size: 13 residues. The CDR3 reads CASSDDSSYEQYF. Here the CDR3 DNA reads TGTGCCAGCAGTGATGACTCCTCCTACGAGCAGTACTTC.

This clone was seen a handful of times. The chain couples TRBV5-1 to TRBJ1-1, with D unresolved. V was cut by 0 bases and J by 8 bases, with 8 bases left in between. CDR3 length equals 12 residues. CDR1 and CDR2 from the germline V gene are SGHRS and YFSETQ. The CDR3 here is CASSLGGQEAFF. The CDR3 bases are TGCGCCAGCAGCTTGGGGGGTCAGGAAGCTTTCTTT.

This chain connects TRBV30 to TRBJ2-7; D is unclear. CDR1 and CDR2 from the germline V gene are GTSNPN and SVGIG (reference sequence). V was clipped by 5 bases and J by 0 bases, with 17 bases between them. CDR3 size: 15 residues. The CDR3 loop is CAWGLGAISSYEQYF. In DNA, the CDR3 is TGTGCCTGGGGCCTTGGAGCCATCAGCTCCTACGAGCAGTACTTC.

In nucleotides, the CDR3 is TGCGCCAGCAGCCAAGATAGGGCGGGACTAGGCCACAATGAGCAGTTCTTC. This translates into CASSQDRAGLGHNEQFF. This rearrangement joins TRBV4-3 to TRBJ2-1, with 8 bases fitting TRBD2. The CDR3 is 17 residues long. Unmatched junction bases numbered 9, after V lost 0 bases and J lost 5 bases. CDR1 is LGHNA and CDR2 is YSLEER in the germline V gene.

V usage is TRBV15 and J usage is TRBJ2-4; D possibly corresponds to TRBD2 (5 bases). This CDR3 region has 13 residues. The V end lost 0 bases, the J end lost 9 bases, and 9 bases lay between the germline ends. Germline assignment: CDR1 LNHNV and CDR2 YYDKDF (reference sequence). The CDR3 here is CATSRDLGSIQYF. The DNA of the CDR3 is TGTGCCACCAGCAGAGATTTAGGGAGCATTCAGTACTTC.